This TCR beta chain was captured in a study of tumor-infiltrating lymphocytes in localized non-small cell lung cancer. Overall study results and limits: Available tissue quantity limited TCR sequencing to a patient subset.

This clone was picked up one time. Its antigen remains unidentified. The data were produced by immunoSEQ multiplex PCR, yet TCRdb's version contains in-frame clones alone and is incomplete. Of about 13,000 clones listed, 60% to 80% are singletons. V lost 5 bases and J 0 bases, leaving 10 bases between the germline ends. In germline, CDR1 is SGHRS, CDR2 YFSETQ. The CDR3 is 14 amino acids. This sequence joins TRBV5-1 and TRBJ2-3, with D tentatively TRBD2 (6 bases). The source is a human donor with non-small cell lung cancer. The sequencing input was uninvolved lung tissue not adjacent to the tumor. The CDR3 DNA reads TGCGCCAGCAGTTGGGACTCTAGCACAGATACGCAGTATTTT. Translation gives CASSWDSSTDTQYF.